A selection of T cell receptor beta chains follows, all from one sample in a study of shared clonotypes between healthy human individuals. The data were produced by immunoSEQ multiplex PCR, yet TCRdb's version contains in-frame clones alone and is incomplete. The sample lists over a million clones, 96% occurring once. The sequencing sample was made of naive CD4+ T cells sorted from blood. The receptors were sampled from a man aged 25 to 40 in good health. Each CDR3 is given with its conserved first and last residue. The D gene is left open where the match is weak. The listing skips clone size in some rows; elsewhere it reads once, few, many or a size class.

TRBJ2-7,TRBV10-3,17,-,-,TGTGCCATCAGTGTAAAAAGAGGGGGGACAGCCTCCTACGAGCAGTACTTC,CAISVKRGGTASYEQYF
TRBJ2-1,TRBV30,15,TRBD1,-,TGTGCCTGGAGACCGGGACAGGAGAAATACAATGAGCAGTTCTTC,CAWRPGQEKYNEQFF
TRBJ1-1,TRBV19,14,TRBD1,-,TGTGCCAGTAGTAGGGACAGGGTGAACACTGAAGCTTTCTTT,CASSRDRVNTEAFF
TRBJ2-7,TRBV4-2,15,-,few,TGTGCCAGCAGCCACCGGGACGGATTTACCTACGAGCAGTACTTC,CASSHRDGFTYEQYF
TRBJ2-1,TRBV30,11,-,-,TGTGCCTGGAGTGTACTAAGTGAGCAGTTCTTC,CAWSVLSEQFF
TRBJ1-5,TRBV7-9,17,-,-,TGTGCCAGCAGCCGAGGCGGGCAGCTTTATAGCAATCAGCCCCAGCATTTT,CASSRGGQLYSNQPQHF
TRBJ1-5,TRBV28,14,-,-,TGTGCCAGCATTTGGGGTATTGGCAATCAGCCCCAGCATTTT,CASIWGIGNQPQHF
TRBJ1-1,TRBV6-5,15,-,-,TGTGCCAGCAGTCGTCGGACGGTGCCCCCAGGGAAAGCTTTCTTT,CASSRRTVPPGKAFF
TRBJ1-2,TRBV7-9,15,-,-,TGTGCCAGCAGCTTAGCCGGCGGTGGTGGGTATGGCTACACCTTC,CASSLAGGGGYGYTF
TRBJ2-1,TRBV11-2,15,-,once,TGTGCCAGCAGCTCCTTTATTAGCTCCTACAATGAGCAGTTCTTC,CASSSFISSYNEQFF
TRBJ2-1,TRBV28,13,-,-,TGTGCCAGCAGTCCCCAGGGAAACAATGAGCAGTTCTTC,CASSPQGNNEQFF
TRBJ2-5,TRBV5-1,15,TRBD1,-,TGCGCCAGCAGCTTGGATGGGACAGTCCAAGAGACCCAGTACTTC,CASSLDGTVQETQYF
TRBJ2-1,TRBV11-3,16,TRBD1,-,TGTGCCAGCAGCGAAAGGGACAGGGGATCCTACAATGAGCAGTTCTTC,CASSERDRGSYNEQFF
TRBJ2-3,TRBV7-9,15,TRBD1,-,TGTGCCAGCAGCTTAGGGGACAGTAGCACAGATACGCAGTATTTT,CASSLGDSSTDTQYF
TRBJ1-1,TRBV5-1,17,-,-,TGCGCCAGCAGCTTGGTTTATCGCGGGGCACGGAACACTGAAGCTTTCTTT,CASSLVYRGARNTEAFF
TRBJ1-1,TRBV6-6,14,-,-,TGTGCCAGCAGTTCGGGTCTCTCGACTTCTATTGCTTTCTTT,CASSSGLSTSIAFF
TRBJ2-2,TRBV18,15,-,-,TGTGCCAGCTCACCCCGGGCCTCGAACACCGGGGAGCTGTTTTTT,CASSPRASNTGELFF
TRBJ2-3,TRBV18,15,TRBD1,-,TGTGCCAGCTCACCACAGGGGGCGCCTGCAGATACGCAGTATTTT,CASSPQGAPADTQYF
TRBJ1-5,TRBV5-1,17,-,-,TGCGCCAGCAGCTTGGGTCCGGGTGACCATAGCAATCAGCCCCAGCATTTT,CASSLGPGDHSNQPQHF
TRBJ2-7,TRBV29-1,14,TRBD2,-,TGCAGCGTTGATAGCGGGAGGGCCCCATACGAGCAGTACTTC,CSVDSGRAPYEQYF
TRBJ1-2,TRBV2,15,-,-,TGTGCCAGCAGTAGAGTAGAAGGGCCTATCTATGGCTACACCTTC,CASSRVEGPIYGYTF
TRBJ2-1,TRBV7-7,13,-,-,TGTGCCAGCAGCCCCCGCAGGGAACATGAGCAGTTCTTC,CASSPRREHEQFF
TRBJ1-5,TRBV4-2,15,-,-,TGTGCCAGCAGCCAAGATGGGAGCTGGGATCAGCCCCAGCATTTT,CASSQDGSWDQPQHF
TRBJ2-7,TRBV5-1,16,TRBD1,once,TGCGCCAGCAGCTTTATCACAGGGGGTTCAACTTACGAGCAGTACTTC,CASSFITGGSTYEQYF
TRBJ2-1,TRBV14,17,-,-,TGTGCCAGCAGCACCACGCACGGGCCCAGCTCCTACAATGAGCAGTTCTTC,CASSTTHGPSSYNEQFF
TRBJ2-5,TRBV5-1,18,TRBD1,-,TGCGCCAGCAGCTCGTACAATTCCGGGACAGGGTACGGGGAGACCCAGTACTTC,CASSSYNSGTGYGETQYF
TRBJ2-1,TRBV28,12,-,-,TGTGCCAGCAAACCCACCTACAATGAGCAGTTCTTC,CASKPTYNEQFF
TRBJ2-1,TRBV11-3,16,-,-,TGTGCCAGCAGCTTAGGGGCCCGGGGATCCTACAATGAGCAGCTCTTC,CASSLGARGSYNEQLF
TRBJ1-5,TRBV30,13,-,-,TGTGCCTGGAGTCGCAGTGGCAGTCAGCCCCAGCATTTT,CAWSRSGSQPQHF
TRBJ2-7,TRBV6-4,12,-,-,TGTGCCAGCAGTGACTCCTTCGGCGAGCAGTACTTC,CASSDSFGEQYF
TRBJ2-2,TRBV7-2,15,-,-,TGTGCCAGCAGCCGGGATAGTTTGGCCACCGGGGAGCTGTTTTTT,CASSRDSLATGELFF
TRBJ2-5,TRBV9,16,-,once,TGTGCCAGCAGCGTAGGATTGCGGGGACCGGAAGAGACCCAGTACTTC,CASSVGLRGPEETQYF
TRBJ2-3,TRBV11-2,15,-,-,TGTGCCAGCAGCTTGGTCGTGTCTAGCACAGATACGCAGTATTTT,CASSLVVSSTDTQYF
TRBJ2-7,TRBV18,17,-,-,TGTGCCAGCTCACCACTTCCTAGGGGATCGATCATATACGAGCAGTACTTC,CASSPLPRGSIIYEQYF
TRBJ1-5,TRBV2,16,-,-,TGTGCCAGCAGTCTGACGGCGCTTTCCTATAATCAGCCCCAGCATTTT,CASSLTALSYNQPQHF
TRBJ2-5,TRBV11-2,14,TRBD1,-,TGTGCCAGCAGCTCCCAGGGGGTCCAAGAGACCCAGTACTTC,CASSSQGVQETQYF
TRBJ1-3,TRBV18,15,-,-,TGTGCCAGCTCACCTAGGCCAGACTCTGGAAACACCATATATTTT,CASSPRPDSGNTIYF
TRBJ1-5,TRBV10-3,18,-,-,TGTGCCATCAGTGAGTCGGATTTGGGGTCGGTAAGCAATCAGCCCCAGCATTTT,CAISESDLGSVSNQPQHF
TRBJ2-1,TRBV7-9,18,TRBD2,-,TGTGCCAGCGGGTCGGGTCGGCTAGCGGGAGGGCCCGGGAGTGAGCAGTTCTTC,CASGSGRLAGGPGSEQFF
TRBJ2-2,TRBV10-1,15,TRBD1,-,TGCGCCAGCAGTTGGGACAGATATTCGACCGGGGAGCTGTTTTTT,CASSWDRYSTGELFF
TRBJ2-1,TRBV5-6,15,-,once,TGTGCCAGCAGCTTTGGGCGGGTGGGCCGCCATGAGCAGTTCTTC,CASSFGRVGRHEQFF
TRBJ2-7,TRBV30,14,TRBD2,-,TGTGCCTGGAGCCTCCCGGGGGGTCCCTACGAGCAGTACTTC,CAWSLPGGPYEQYF
TRBJ2-2,TRBV5-5,17,-,-,TGTGCCAGCAGCTTGGGCTACAGATCCCCGAACACCGGGGAGCTGTTTTTT,CASSLGYRSPNTGELFF
TRBJ1-5,TRBV15,10,-,-,TGTGCCACCAGTGCTCAGCCCCAGCATTTT,CATSAQPQHF
TRBJ1-4,TRBV18,16,-,once,TGTGCCAGCTCATCCTATTTGGTGGGAACTAATGAAAAACTGTTTTTT,CASSSYLVGTNEKLFF
TRBJ2-7,TRBV2,15,-,-,TGTGCCAGCAGGGTATACAGGGCACCGAGCTACGAGCAGTACTTC,CASRVYRAPSYEQYF
TRBJ2-5,TRBV2,15,-,-,TGTGCCAGCAGTGATGGCGTTCTGCCCCGGACGGCCCAGTACTTC,CASSDGVLPRTAQYF
TRBJ2-7,TRBV10-1,14,TRBD1,-,TGCGCCAGCAGTCCCGGGACAGGGGGCTACGAGCAGTACTTC,CASSPGTGGYEQYF